This T cell receptor beta chain was recovered during a study of early T cells in non-severe SARS-CoV-2 infection. Study context: Sequenced bulk RNA came from whole blood that was unsorted, and chains were unpaired.

Individual cDNA molecules carried attached unique molecular identifiers. TCRdb reanalysed the 5' RACE reads using MiXCR and keeps one entry per CDR3 protein. The sample yields some 56,000 distinct CDR3 sequences, about 10% seen once. The CDR3 covers 15 residues. J gave up 2 bases and V 2 bases, and 3 bases lay outside the gene matches. The germline gives CDR1 MNHEY, CDR2 SVGAGI. Material: whole blood. The TCR was taken from an adult who was a healthcare worker with PCR-confirmed SARS-CoV-2 infection or an uninfected control (not recorded which). The V call is TRBV6-5, the J call TRBJ1-3, with 7 nucleotides matching TRBD1. CDR3 amino acids: CASSYRGPTGNTIYF. CDR3 nucleotide sequence: TGTGCCAGCAGTTACAGGGGGCCCACTGGAAACACCATATATTTT.